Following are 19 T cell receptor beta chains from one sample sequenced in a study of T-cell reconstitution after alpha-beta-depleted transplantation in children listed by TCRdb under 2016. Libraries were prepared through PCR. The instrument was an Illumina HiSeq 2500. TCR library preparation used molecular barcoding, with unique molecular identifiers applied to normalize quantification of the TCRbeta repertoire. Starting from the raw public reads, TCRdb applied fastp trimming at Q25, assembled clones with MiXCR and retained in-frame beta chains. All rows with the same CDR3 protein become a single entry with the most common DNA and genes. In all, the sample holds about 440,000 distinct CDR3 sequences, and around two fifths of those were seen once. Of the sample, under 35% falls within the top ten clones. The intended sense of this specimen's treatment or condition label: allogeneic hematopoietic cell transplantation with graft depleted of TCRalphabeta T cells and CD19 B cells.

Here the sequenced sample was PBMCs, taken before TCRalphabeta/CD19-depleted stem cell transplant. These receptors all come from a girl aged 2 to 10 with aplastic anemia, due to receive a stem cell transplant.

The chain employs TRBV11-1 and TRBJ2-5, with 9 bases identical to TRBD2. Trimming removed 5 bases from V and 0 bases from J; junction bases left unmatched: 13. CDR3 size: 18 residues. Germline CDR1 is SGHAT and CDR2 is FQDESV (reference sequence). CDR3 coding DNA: TGTGCCAGCAGCCCTGGCGGGCTAGCGGGGACGTACCAAGAGACCCAGTACTTC. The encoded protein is CASSPGGLAGTYQETQYF.

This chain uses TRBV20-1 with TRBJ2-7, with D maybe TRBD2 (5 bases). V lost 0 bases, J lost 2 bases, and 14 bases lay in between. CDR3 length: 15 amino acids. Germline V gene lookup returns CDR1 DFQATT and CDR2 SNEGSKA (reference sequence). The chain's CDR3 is CSARDLVLEAYEQYF. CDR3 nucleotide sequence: TGCAGTGCTAGAGATTTGGTTTTGGAGGCCTACGAGCAGTACTTC.

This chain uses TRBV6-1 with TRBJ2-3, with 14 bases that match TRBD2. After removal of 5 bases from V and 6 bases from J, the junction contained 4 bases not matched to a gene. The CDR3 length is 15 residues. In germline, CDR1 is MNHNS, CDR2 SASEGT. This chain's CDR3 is CASSRLAGGHDTQYF. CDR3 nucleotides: TGTGCCAGCAGTCGACTAGCGGGGGGGCATGATACGCAGTATTTT.

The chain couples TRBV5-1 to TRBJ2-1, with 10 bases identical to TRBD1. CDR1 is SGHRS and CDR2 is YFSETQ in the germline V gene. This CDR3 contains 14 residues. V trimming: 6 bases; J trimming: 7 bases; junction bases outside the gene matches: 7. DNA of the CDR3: TGCGCCAGCACCCGGGACAGGGGTGGGAATGAGCAGTTCTTC. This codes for CASTRDRGGNEQFF.

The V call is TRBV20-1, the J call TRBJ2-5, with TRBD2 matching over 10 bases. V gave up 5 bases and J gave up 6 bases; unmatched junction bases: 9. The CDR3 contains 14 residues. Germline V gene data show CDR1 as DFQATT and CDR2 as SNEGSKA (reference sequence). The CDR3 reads CSAGSGGAVKTQYF. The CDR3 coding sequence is TGCAGTGCTGGAAGCGGGGGGGCCGTGAAGACCCAGTACTTC.

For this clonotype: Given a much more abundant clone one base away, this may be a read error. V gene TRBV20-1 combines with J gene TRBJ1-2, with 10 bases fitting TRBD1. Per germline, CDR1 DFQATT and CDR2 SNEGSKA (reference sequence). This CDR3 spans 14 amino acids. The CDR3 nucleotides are TGCAGTGCTAGGGAGGGACAGGGGAACTATGGCGACACCTTC. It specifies CSAREGQGNYGDTF.

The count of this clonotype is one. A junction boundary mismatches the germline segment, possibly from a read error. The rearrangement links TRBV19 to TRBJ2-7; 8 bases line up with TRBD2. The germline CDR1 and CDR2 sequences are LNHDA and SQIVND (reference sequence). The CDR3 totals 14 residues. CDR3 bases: TGTGCCAGTAGTATGGGACTAGAGGGCTACGAGCATTACTTC. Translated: CASSMGLEGYEHYF.

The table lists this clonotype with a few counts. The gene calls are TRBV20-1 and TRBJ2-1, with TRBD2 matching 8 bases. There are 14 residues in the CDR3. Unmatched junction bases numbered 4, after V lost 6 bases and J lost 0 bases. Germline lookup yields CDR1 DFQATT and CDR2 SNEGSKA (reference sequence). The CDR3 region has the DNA TGCAGTGCCGGGGGGGTGAGCTCCTACAATGAGCAGTTCTTC. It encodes CSAGGVSSYNEQFF.

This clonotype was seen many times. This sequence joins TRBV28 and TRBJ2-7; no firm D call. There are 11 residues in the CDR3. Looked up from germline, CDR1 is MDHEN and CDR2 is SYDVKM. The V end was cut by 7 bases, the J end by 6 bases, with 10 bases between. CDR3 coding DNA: TGTGCCAGCATCCTTCGAGGCGAGCAGTACTTC. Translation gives CASILRGEQYF.

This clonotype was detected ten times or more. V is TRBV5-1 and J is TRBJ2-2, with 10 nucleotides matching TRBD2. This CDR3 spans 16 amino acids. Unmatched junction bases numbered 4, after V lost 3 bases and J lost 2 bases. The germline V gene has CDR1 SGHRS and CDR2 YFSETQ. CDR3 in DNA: TGCGCCAGCAGCTCCGGACTAGCGGCTAACACCGGGGAGCTGTTTTTT. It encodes CASSSGLAANTGELFF.

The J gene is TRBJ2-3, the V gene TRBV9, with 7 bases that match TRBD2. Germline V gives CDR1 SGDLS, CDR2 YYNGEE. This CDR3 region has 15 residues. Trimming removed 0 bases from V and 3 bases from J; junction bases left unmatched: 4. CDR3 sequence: CASSVGGSGTDTQYF. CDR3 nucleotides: TGTGCCAGCAGCGTAGGCGGGAGTGGTACAGATACGCAGTATTTT.

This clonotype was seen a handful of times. CDR3 sequence reads: CASSITFRGDGYTF. The CDR3 coding sequence is TGTGCCAGTAGTATTACCTTCAGAGGCGATGGCTACACCTTC. This chain connects TRBV19 to TRBJ1-2, with D hard to call. The V and J ends lost 3 bases and 6 bases respectively, with 14 bases between them. This CDR3 is 14 amino acids long. Germline loops: CDR1 LNHDA, CDR2 SQIVND (reference sequence).

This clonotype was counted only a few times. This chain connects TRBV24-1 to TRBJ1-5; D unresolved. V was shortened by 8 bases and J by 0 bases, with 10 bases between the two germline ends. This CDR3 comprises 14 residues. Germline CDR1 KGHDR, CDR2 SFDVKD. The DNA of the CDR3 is TGTGCCACCACGGGGAGGGATAGCAATCAGCCCCAGCATTTT. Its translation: CATTGRDSNQPQHF.

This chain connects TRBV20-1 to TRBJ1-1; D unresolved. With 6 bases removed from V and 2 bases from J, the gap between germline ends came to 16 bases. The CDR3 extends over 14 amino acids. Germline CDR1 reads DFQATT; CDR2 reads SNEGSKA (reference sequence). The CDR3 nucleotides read TGCAGTGCCCCCACCGGCCGCACCAACACTGAAGCTTTCTTT. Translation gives CSAPTGRTNTEAFF.

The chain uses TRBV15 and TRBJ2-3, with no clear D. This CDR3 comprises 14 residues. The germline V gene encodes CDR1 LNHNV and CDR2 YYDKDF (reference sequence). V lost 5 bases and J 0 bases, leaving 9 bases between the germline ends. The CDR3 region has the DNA TGTGCCACCAGCGTACTGGCCAGCACAGATACGCAGTATTTT. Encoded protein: CATSVLASTDTQYF.

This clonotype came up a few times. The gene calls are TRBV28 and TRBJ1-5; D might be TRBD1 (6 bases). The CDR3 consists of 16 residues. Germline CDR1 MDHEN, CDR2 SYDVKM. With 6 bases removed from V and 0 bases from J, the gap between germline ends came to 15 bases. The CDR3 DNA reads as TGTGCCAGCAGCATGACAGGTTTTCATAGCAATCAGCCCCAGCATTTT. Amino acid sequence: CASSMTGFHSNQPQHF.

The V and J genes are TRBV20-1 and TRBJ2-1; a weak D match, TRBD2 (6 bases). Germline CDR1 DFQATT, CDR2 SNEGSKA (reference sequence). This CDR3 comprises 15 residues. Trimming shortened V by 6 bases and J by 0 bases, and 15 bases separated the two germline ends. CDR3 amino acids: CSAGGADNSYNEQFF. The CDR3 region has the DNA TGCAGTGCCGGGGGAGCGGACAACTCCTACAATGAGCAGTTCTTC.

In DNA, the CDR3 is TGTGCCAGCTCACCACTTGACGCAGATACGCAGTATTTT. Protein sequence: CASSPLDADTQYF. V and J are TRBV18 and TRBJ2-3; no clear D. This CDR3 has 13 residues. The germline V gene has CDR1 KGHSH and CDR2 LQKENI. V shed 1 base and J shed 4 bases, with 6 bases lying between them. The variable domain in full, completed from reference TRBV18 and TRBJ2-3, reads NAGVMQNPRHLVRRRGQEARLRCSPMKGHSHVYWYRQLPEEGLKFMVYLQKENIIDESGMPKERFSAEFPKEGPSILRIQQVVRGDSAAYFCASSPLDADTQYFGPGTRLTVL.

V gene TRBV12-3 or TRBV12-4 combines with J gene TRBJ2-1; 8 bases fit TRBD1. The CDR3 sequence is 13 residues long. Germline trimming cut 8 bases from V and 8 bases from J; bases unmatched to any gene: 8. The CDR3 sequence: CASRHRGSDEQFF. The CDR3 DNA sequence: TGTGCCAGCCGGCACAGGGGGTCGGATGAGCAGTTCTTC.